Presented here are 13 T cell receptor beta chains from one specimen sequenced in a study of cytomegalovirus exposure and HLA in healthy donors. PCR used 60 Vbeta primers and 13 Jbeta primers. Using immunoSEQ multiplex PCR, the repertoire was profiled, and TCRdb retains in-frame clones only, with some absent. The table has 150,000 to 200,000 clones, 84% seen once. The sample comprised PBMCs. Receptors were obtained from a middle-aged man in good health and CMV-seropositive.

Only one count was recorded for this clone. The chain carries TRBV7-2 and TRBJ1-4, with 12 bases identical to TRBD1. Germline lookup yields CDR1 SGHTA and CDR2 FQGNSA. The CDR3 is made up of 18 amino acids. Losses at the gene ends were 1 base for V and 11 bases for J; bases not matched to a gene: 14. CDR3 in amino acids: CASSLGPGQGAAQGKLFF. CDR3 DNA: TGTGCCAGCAGCTTAGGCCCGGGACAGGGGGCTGCCCAAGGGAAACTGTTTTTT.

The J gene is TRBJ2-1, the V gene TRBV11-3, with 10 bases aligning to TRBD2. This CDR3 has 17 amino acids. The J segment lost 9 bases and the V segment lost 5 bases, leaving 16 bases of the junction unmatched. Germline V gene lookup returns CDR1 SGHNT and CDR2 YENEEA. The CDR3 DNA sequence: TGTGCCAGCAGCCCCTTGGGCGGACTAGCGGATTTGGTTGAGCAGTTCTTC. This gives the protein CASSPLGGLADLVEQFF.

The chain recombines TRBV7-8 with TRBJ2-3, with 8 bases identical to TRBD2. Germline V gives CDR1 SGHVS, CDR2 FQNEAQ. Germline trimming cut 3 bases from V and 0 bases from J; bases unmatched to any gene: 5. CDR3 size: 16 residues. CDR3 in amino acids: CASSFPAGASTDTQYF. CDR3 coding DNA: TGTGCCAGCAGCTTTCCAGCGGGGGCAAGCACAGATACGCAGTATTTT. Using reference TRBV7-8 and TRBJ2-3 for the parts outside the CDR3, the full variable domain is GAGVSQSPRYKVAKRGQDVALRCDPISGHVSLFWYQQALGQGPEFLTYFQNEAQLDKSGLPSDRFFAERPEGSVSTLKIQRTQQEDSAVYLCASSFPAGASTDTQYFGPGTRLTVL.

The rearrangement uses TRBV7-6 and TRBJ2-3; D unresolved. V lost 1 base, J lost 6 bases, and 5 bases lay in between. From germline, CDR1 is SGHVS and CDR2 FNYEAQ. This CDR3 comprises 12 residues. CDR3: CASSLGVDTQYF. CDR3 nucleotides: TGTGCCAGCAGCTTAGGAGTGGATACGCAGTATTTT.

The gene calls are TRBV5-3 and TRBJ2-6, with D unclear. TRBV5-3 is filed as an ORF, its function uncertain. V was trimmed by 4 bases and J by 0 bases, leaving 11 bases between them. CDR3 length: 16 residues. This chain's CDR3 is CARSPTVFSGANVLTF. For the CDR3, the DNA is TGTGCCAGAAGCCCTACAGTGTTCTCTGGGGCCAACGTCCTGACTTTC.

V and J are TRBV6-1 and TRBJ1-2; TRBD1 aligns across 8 bases. J gave up 4 bases and V 6 bases, and 4 bases lay outside the gene matches. The CDR3 is 13 residues long. From germline, CDR1 is MNHNS and CDR2 SASEGT. The DNA for the CDR3 is TGTGCCAGCAGGGCCAGGGGGCTCTATGGCTACACCTTC. Protein: CASRARGLYGYTF.

This chain joins TRBV9 and TRBJ2-3, with 8 positions matching TRBD2. The CDR3 runs to 18 residues. Germline values: CDR1 SGDLS, CDR2 YYNGEE. V lost 0 bases to trimming and J lost 0 bases; unmatched junction nucleotides: 9. As DNA, the CDR3 is TGTGCCAGCAGCGTAGCTACGAGGAGCGGGGGTAGCACAGATACGCAGTATTTT. It specifies CASSVATRSGGSTDTQYF.

V is TRBV19 and J is TRBJ1-4, with a tentative D call TRBD1 (6 bases). Germline V CDR1 and CDR2: LNHDA, SQIVND (reference sequence). This CDR3 comprises 14 residues. V dropped 7 bases and J dropped 4 bases, with 13 bases sitting between them. The CDR3, as DNA: TGTGCCAGTAATAAACAGGGATATAATGAAAAACTGTTTTTT. Translation: CASNKQGYNEKLFF.

The chain recombines TRBV7-9 with TRBJ2-5, with a possible D match to TRBD2 (6 bases). The CDR3 is 14 residues long. Germline V lookup: CDR1 SEHNR, CDR2 FQNEAQ (reference sequence). V lost 2 bases, J lost 3 bases, and 10 bases lay in between. The DNA of the CDR3 is TGTGCCAGCAGCTTATCCCGGGGGAAAGAGACCCAGTACTTC. This gives the protein CASSLSRGKETQYF.

This sequence joins TRBV19 and TRBJ1-6; a weak D match, TRBD1 (6 bases). The V gene's germline CDR1 is LNHDA and CDR2 SQIVND (reference sequence). V lost 4 bases to trimming and J lost 9 bases, with 25 bases between them. The CDR3 contains 18 residues. The CDR3 spells CASSKQGSQWYNRSPLHF. The CDR3, as DNA: TGTGCCAGTAGTAAACAGGGAAGTCAGTGGTACAACCGTTCACCCCTCCACTTT.

Written as DNA, the CDR3 is TGCGCCAGCAGCTTTGGTCACCACAGCTCTGGGGCCAACGTCCTGACTTTC. The encoded protein is CASSFGHHSSGANVLTF. V and J are TRBV5-1 and TRBJ2-6; D remains unclear. Trimming shortened V by 2 bases and J by 0 bases, and 12 bases separated the two germline ends. There are 17 residues in the CDR3. Per the germline V gene, CDR1 is SGHRS and CDR2 is YFSETQ.

This clone was seen only a few times. This chain connects TRBV5-1 to TRBJ2-3, with 8 bases matching TRBD1. Germline V gives CDR1 SGHRS, CDR2 YFSETQ. Trimming removed 3 bases from V and 3 bases from J; junction bases left unmatched: 18. The CDR3 runs 19 residues. The CDR3 region is CASSWRALQGVQTTDTQYF. In nucleotides, the CDR3 is TGCGCCAGCAGCTGGAGGGCTTTACAGGGGGTACAGACTACAGATACGCAGTATTTT.

Only a few counts were recorded for this clone. The chain recombines TRBV21-1 with TRBJ2-5; the D call in the table, TRBD2, was not verified against the DNA. TRBV21-1 is a listed pseudogene. The CDR3 loop spans 9 amino acids. CDR3 region: CATGETQYF. As DNA, the CDR3 is TGTGCCACGGGGGAGACCCAGTACTTC.